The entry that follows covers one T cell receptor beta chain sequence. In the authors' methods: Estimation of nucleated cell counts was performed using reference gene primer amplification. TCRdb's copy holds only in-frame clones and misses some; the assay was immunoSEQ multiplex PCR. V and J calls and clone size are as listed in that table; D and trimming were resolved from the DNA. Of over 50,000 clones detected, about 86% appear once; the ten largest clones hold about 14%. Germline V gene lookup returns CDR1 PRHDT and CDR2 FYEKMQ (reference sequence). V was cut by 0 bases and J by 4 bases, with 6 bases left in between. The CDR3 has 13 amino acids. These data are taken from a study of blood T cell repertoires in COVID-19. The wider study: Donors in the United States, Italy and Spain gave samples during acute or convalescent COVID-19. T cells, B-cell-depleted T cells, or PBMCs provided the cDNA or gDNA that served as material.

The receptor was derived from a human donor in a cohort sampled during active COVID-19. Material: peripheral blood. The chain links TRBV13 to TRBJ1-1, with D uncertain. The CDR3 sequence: CASSLGHGTEAFF. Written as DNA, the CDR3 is TGTGCCAGCAGCTTAGGCCACGGCACTGAAGCTTTCTTT.